This TCR beta chain was sequenced for a study of T cell repertoires in cytomegalovirus infection. General study findings and limits: HLA-C-restricted CMV-specific TCR beta clonotypes were dominant in the ex vivo response.

This clonotype was detected a few times. Its antigen is not identified. With V trimmed by 4 bases and J by 5 bases, 7 bases remained unmatched. CDR3 length equals 16 residues. From germline, CDR1 is LNHDA and CDR2 SQIVND (reference sequence). TCRdb fed the reads into MiXCR, producing one record per CDR3 protein. The profile shows about 260,000 distinct CDR3 sequences, approximately 14% of them singletons. The chain couples TRBV19 to TRBJ2-3; 12 bases line up with TRBD2. Sample: PBMCs. This TCR was sampled from a human donor in good health (CMV status not recorded). Some clones in this sample may be carry-over from other donors' samples. CDR3 amino acids: CASSTTSGGPGDTQYF. The CDR3 DNA reads as TGTGCCAGTAGTACAACTAGCGGGGGGCCCGGAGATACGCAGTATTTT.